This T cell receptor (beta chain) was recovered during a study of T cells in Graves' hyperthyroidism and ophthalmopathy. About the study: Once the initial diagnosis was made, peripheral blood was obtained before any treatment. General study findings and limits: Through a model of 13 V-J features, ophthalmopathy was separated from stable hyperthyroidism.

The CDR3 contains 13 residues. Between the trimmed V and J ends, which lost 0 bases and 4 bases, there was a span of 6 bases. From germline, CDR1 is WSHSY and CDR2 SAAADI. Authors of the study amplified TCR beta CDR3 regions from RNA transcripts. Carried out on the TCR CDR3, a first-round RT-PCR used the HTBI primer set. Each CDR3 protein gets one entry after TCRdb re-called the multiplex PCR reads with MiXCR. This table holds tens of thousands of distinct CDR3 sequences, roughly 45% found once. This clonotype counts as medium-sized. The antigen is not known. It was considered stable Graves' hyperthyroidism when ophthalmopathy did not progress within 18 months. The study enrolled patients aged 18 to 65 with newly diagnosed hyperthyroidism of under 2 months' duration.

Sequenced sample: blood. This TCR derives from a woman in her twenties or thirties with Graves' hyperthyroidism. This chain connects TRBV10-2 to TRBJ1-2, with D possibly matching TRBD1 (6 bases). This CDR3 reads CASSESQGYGYTF. The CDR3 DNA reads as TGCGCCAGCAGTGAGTCACAGGGCTATGGCTACACCTTC.